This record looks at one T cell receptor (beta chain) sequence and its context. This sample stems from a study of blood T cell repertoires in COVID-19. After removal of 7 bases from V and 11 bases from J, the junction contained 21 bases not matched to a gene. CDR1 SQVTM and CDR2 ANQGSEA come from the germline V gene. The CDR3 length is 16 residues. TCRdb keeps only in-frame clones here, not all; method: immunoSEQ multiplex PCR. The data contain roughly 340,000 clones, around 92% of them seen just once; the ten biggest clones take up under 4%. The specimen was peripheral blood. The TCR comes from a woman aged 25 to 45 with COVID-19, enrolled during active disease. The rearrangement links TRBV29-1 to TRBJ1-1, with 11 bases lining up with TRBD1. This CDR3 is CSASADTGTGGVGAFF. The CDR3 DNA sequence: TGCAGCGCCTCCGCCGATACCGGGACAGGGGGAGTCGGGGCTTTCTTT.